A single sample is the source of the 18 T cell receptor beta chains below, sequenced in a study of human thymus T cells. Produced via immunoSEQ multiplex PCR; TCRdb's table is partial and in-frame only. This table holds roughly 120,000 clones, around 96% found once. Resections that were taken during corrective heart surgery supplied the thymus tissue. Source material: thymus tissue. The receptors derive from a boy in the first two years of life with a congenital heart defect but otherwise immunologically healthy.

The chain links TRBV30 to TRBJ1-2; D perhaps matches TRBD1 (6 bases). The CDR3 runs 12 residues. Germline V gene data show CDR1 as GTSNPN and CDR2 as SVGIG (reference sequence). With 3 bases removed from V and 11 bases from J, the gap between germline ends came to 16 bases. The DNA for the CDR3 is TGTGCCTGGAGGTTCAAGGGGGATCGGTACACCTTC. It encodes CAWRFKGDRYTF.

In this sample, this clone turned up once. The rearrangement joins TRBV10-1 to TRBJ1-3; D uncertain. Per the germline V gene, CDR1 is WNHNN and CDR2 is SYGVQD (reference sequence). The CDR3 length is 14 residues. Trimming took 4 bases from V and 2 from J, leaving 9 bases between them. The DNA for the CDR3 is TGCGCCAGCAGTGGGCCTTCTCCTGGAAACACCATATATTTT. It encodes CASSGPSPGNTIYF.

The chain is built from TRBV5-4 and TRBJ1-2, with 8 nucleotides matching TRBD1. The CDR3 covers 13 residues. Losses at the gene ends were 3 bases for V and 5 bases for J; bases not matched to a gene: 3. Germline CDR1 reads SGHNT; CDR2 reads YYREEE (reference sequence). In DNA, the CDR3 is TGTGCCAGCAGCTGGGACAGGCTGTATGGCTACACCTTC. It encodes CASSWDRLYGYTF.

The V gene is TRBV11-2, the J gene TRBJ1-1; 8 bases line up with TRBD1. CDR3 length: 15 amino acids. V gave up 5 bases and J gave up 6 bases; unmatched junction bases: 11. Germline CDR1 SGHAT, CDR2 FQNNGV. The CDR3 DNA is TGTGCCAGCAGCCCTGACAGGGGAGGAAGCGCTGAAGCTTTCTTT. It encodes CASSPDRGGSAEAFF.

This clone showed up just once. V gene TRBV4-2 combines with J gene TRBJ2-1; D unclear. The CDR3 sequence is 12 residues long. V was pared by 4 bases and J by 8 bases, with 9 bases between. Germline CDR1 LGHNA, CDR2 YNFKEQ. CDR3 sequence (DNA): TGTGCCAGCAGCCCACCATGGGATGAGCAGTTCTTC. This sequence encodes CASSPPWDEQFF.

The chain joins TRBV6-6 to TRBJ2-3, with D unresolved. The V gene lost 5 bases and the J gene lost 6 bases, with 6 bases spanning the gap. The CDR3 extends over 11 amino acids. Germline CDR1 MNHNY, CDR2 SVGAGI (reference sequence). The CDR3 bases are TGTGCCAGCAGTCCTTTGGATACGCAGTATTTT. This codes for CASSPLDTQYF.

The chain combines TRBV6-6 with TRBJ1-3; possibly TRBD1 for D (5 bases). The CDR3 has 16 amino acids. The germline V gene encodes CDR1 MNHNY and CDR2 SVGAGI (reference sequence). Trimming removed 4 bases from V and 4 bases from J, with 17 bases in between. The CDR3 coding sequence is TGTGCCAGCAGTTTCCCAACGGGGGGGAGGGGAAACACCATATATTTT. It encodes CASSFPTGGRGNTIYF.

The chain joins TRBV11-3 to TRBJ2-1; 9 positions match TRBD2. The V gene's germline CDR1 is SGHNT and CDR2 YENEEA. Losses at the gene ends were 0 bases for V and 3 bases for J; bases not matched to a gene: 3. CDR3 length: 16 residues. The DNA for the CDR3 is TGTGCCAGCAGCTTAGAGGGTAGCGGGGGCTACAATGAGCAGTTCTTC. This encodes CASSLEGSGGYNEQFF.

V and J are TRBV7-2 and TRBJ1-5; D is undetermined. The CDR3 totals 15 residues. V lost 1 base to trimming and J lost 0 bases, with 7 bases between them. The germline CDR1 and CDR2 sequences are SGHTA and FQGNSA. The CDR3 loop is CASSLDTASNQPQHF. Written as DNA, the CDR3 is TGTGCCAGCAGCTTAGATACAGCTAGCAATCAGCCCCAGCATTTT.

V usage is TRBV6-1 and J usage is TRBJ1-5; weak D call: TRBD1 (5 bases). The germline CDR1 and CDR2 sequences are MNHNS and SASEGT. V was clipped by 2 bases and J by 0 bases, with 26 bases between them. CDR3 length equals 21 residues. The DNA for the CDR3 is TGTGCCAGCAGTGAACAGGGCCCCACTGGGCCCTTGATATTTAGCAATCAGCCCCAGCATTTT. It specifies CASSEQGPTGPLIFSNQPQHF.

The chain uses TRBV5-1 and TRBJ2-5; 9 bases align to TRBD2. Germline V gene data show CDR1 as SGHRS and CDR2 as YFSETQ. The ends lost 4 bases at V and 5 bases at J; junction bases unmatched: 9. The CDR3 length is 15 residues. CDR3 in amino acids: CASSPRGGAGETQYF. The DNA of the CDR3 is TGCGCCAGCAGCCCTCGCGGGGGGGCAGGGGAGACCCAGTACTTC.

V gene TRBV7-3 combines with J gene TRBJ1-2; 7 nucleotides match TRBD1. V shed 5 bases and J 2 bases; nucleotides not matched to a gene: 2. CDR3 length equals 13 residues. The germline gives CDR1 SGHTA, CDR2 FQGTGA. The CDR3 region is CASSPDRNYGYTF. The CDR3 region has the DNA TGTGCCAGCAGCCCGGACAGGAACTATGGCTACACCTTC.

This sequence joins TRBV9 and TRBJ2-1; 10 nucleotides align to TRBD2. Germline V lookup: CDR1 SGDLS, CDR2 YYNGEE. The length of the CDR3 is 15 residues. Trimming removed 3 bases from V and 5 bases from J; junction bases left unmatched: 5. The CDR3 here is CASSARTSGDNEQFF. The CDR3 bases are TGTGCCAGCAGCGCCAGGACTAGCGGCGACAATGAGCAGTTCTTC.

The chain combines TRBV5-1 with TRBJ2-2; D may be TRBD1 or TRBD2 (5 bases each). In germline, CDR1 is SGHRS, CDR2 YFSETQ. CDR3 length: 16 amino acids. V lost 1 base and J lost 2, with 12 bases in between. As DNA, the CDR3 is TGCGCCAGCAGCTTGAAGGGACGGATTAACACCGGGGAGCTGTTTTTT. This gives the protein CASSLKGRINTGELFF.

The chain joins TRBV21-1 to TRBJ2-7; the D call in the table, TRBD1, was not verified against the DNA. TRBV21-1 is a pseudogene locus. The CDR3 has 13 amino acids. CDR3 in DNA: TGTGCCAGCAGCAAAAACAGGAGTTACGAGCAGTACTTC. It codes for CASSKNRSYEQYF.

The chain recombines TRBV7-9 with TRBJ2-3; 8 nucleotides match TRBD1. Germline trimming cut 4 bases from V and 6 bases from J; bases unmatched to any gene: 12. Looked up from germline, CDR1 is SEHNR and CDR2 is FQNEAQ (reference sequence). The CDR3 is made up of 16 amino acids. CDR3 DNA sequence: TGTGCCAGCAGCTCCGTGGACAGGGAGGCATTCGATACGCAGTATTTT. Translated, it gives CASSSVDREAFDTQYF.

The J gene is TRBJ2-2, the V gene TRBV7-3, with a weak D call TRBD2 (6 bases). The germline V gene has CDR1 SGHTA and CDR2 FQGTGA. V was trimmed by 5 bases and J by 10 bases, leaving 14 bases between them. The CDR3 consists of 13 residues. The DNA of the CDR3 is TGTGCCAGCAGCAAAGGGGACTTTACGGAGCTGTTTTTT. Its protein is CASSKGDFTELFF.

The J gene is TRBJ1-6, the V gene TRBV5-1; D call uncertain. This CDR3 spans 16 amino acids. Trimming shortened V by 1 base and J by 4 bases, and 12 bases separated the two germline ends. The germline CDR1 and CDR2 sequences are SGHRS and YFSETQ. CDR3 in amino acids: CASSLMAFSYNSPLHF. The CDR3 bases are TGCGCCAGCAGCTTGATGGCATTTTCTTATAATTCACCCCTCCACTTT.